The entry below gives a single TCR beta chain sequence along with its context. This sample is drawn from a study of T-cell reconstitution after alpha-beta-depleted transplantation in children. Library preparation (for TCRbeta) was performed with unique molecular identifiers. TCRdb independently ran MiXCR on the PCR reads; one entry per CDR3 protein. The table has a few hundred thousand distinct CDR3 sequences, roughly a quarter seen once. This clonotype originated in a boy in the first two years of life with Wiskott-Aldrich syndrome, due to receive a stem cell transplant. Sequenced material: PBMCs, taken before TCRalphabeta/CD19-depleted stem cell transplant.

The DNA for the CDR3 is TGTGCCAGCAGTTTCCCCCAACTAGCGACCTCTACCTACAATGAGCAGTTCTTC. It specifies CASSFPQLATSTYNEQFF. This chain connects TRBV12-3 or TRBV12-4 to TRBJ2-1; TRBD2 agrees at 7 bases. The ends lost 3 bases at V and 2 bases at J; junction bases unmatched: 13. The CDR3 has 18 residues.